This TCR beta chain came from a study of beta chain features in type 1 diabetes. V dropped 0 bases and J dropped 0 bases, with 6 bases sitting between them. The CDR3 runs to 14 residues. Germline CDR1 is SGHRS and CDR2 is YFSETQ. The study reverse transcribed the entire isolated RNA, so it sequenced expressed TCRB transcripts. Measured with immunoSEQ multiplex PCR; TCRdb has only the in-frame clones, and not every one. The repertoire holds under 800,000 clones, with around 15% as singletons. Findings and caveats of the study: A closer apparent resemblance between naive, central memory and Treg TCRB repertoires was seen in patients than in healthy donors.

Each population that was sorted was more than 98% pure. This clone was recorded a few times. Its antigen is still unknown. J is TRBJ1-1 and V is TRBV5-1; no definite D call. Sequenced material: naive CD4+ T cells from blood. The sequence derives from a man between 18 and 29 years old in good health. The CDR3 DNA follows: TGCGCCAGCAGCTTGGCAAGGGTGAACACTGAAGCTTTCTTT. Its protein product is CASSLARVNTEAFF.